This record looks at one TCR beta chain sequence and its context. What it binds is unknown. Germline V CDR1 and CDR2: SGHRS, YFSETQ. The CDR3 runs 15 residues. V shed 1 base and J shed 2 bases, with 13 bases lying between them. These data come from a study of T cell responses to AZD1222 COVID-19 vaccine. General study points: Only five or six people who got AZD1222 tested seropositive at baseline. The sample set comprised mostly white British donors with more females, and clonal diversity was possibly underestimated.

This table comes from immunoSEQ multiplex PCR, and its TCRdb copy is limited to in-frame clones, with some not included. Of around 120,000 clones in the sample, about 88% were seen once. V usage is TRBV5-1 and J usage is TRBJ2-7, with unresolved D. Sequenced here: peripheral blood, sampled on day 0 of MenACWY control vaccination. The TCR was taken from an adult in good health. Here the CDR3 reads CASSLHLESPYEQYF. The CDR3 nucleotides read TGCGCCAGCAGCTTGCATCTAGAGTCGCCCTACGAGCAGTACTTC.